The 19 T cell receptor beta chains below come from one sample, sequenced in a study of identical twins. TCRdb reprocessed the 5' RACE reads with MiXCR, giving one entry per CDR3 protein. The sample carries 400,000 to 600,000 distinct CDR3 sequences, about 20% recorded once. This sample also belongs to another study, concerning yellow fever vaccine responses in identical twins.

The sequencing sample was made of CD4+ T cells sorted from blood. The receptor set was obtained from a woman aged 18-29 years in good health.

The V call is TRBV5-1, the J call TRBJ1-1; 8 bases are shared with TRBD1. The trim removed 4 bases at V and 1 base at J, leaving 6 bases unmatched. The CDR3 is made up of 15 amino acids. Germline CDR1 SGHRS, CDR2 YFSETQ. The CDR3 is CASSINRGGNTEAFF. The DNA of the CDR3 is TGCGCCAGCAGCATAAACAGGGGGGGGAACACTGAAGCTTTCTTT.

V usage is TRBV18 and J usage is TRBJ2-3, with 10 bases lining up with TRBD1. CDR1 is KGHSH and CDR2 is LQKENI in the germline V gene. CDR3 length: 16 amino acids. With V trimmed by 3 bases and J by 2 bases, 5 bases remained unmatched. The CDR3 is CASSPLGQGNTDTQYF. The CDR3 nucleotides are TGTGCCAGCTCACCGTTGGGACAGGGGAACACAGATACGCAGTATTTT. Full variable domain (outside the CDR3, taken from reference TRBV18 and TRBJ2-3): NAGVMQNPRHLVRRRGQEARLRCSPMKGHSHVYWYRQLPEEGLKFMVYLQKENIIDESGMPKERFSAEFPKEGPSILRIQQVVRGDSAAYFCASSPLGQGNTDTQYFGPGTRLTVL.

This chain joins TRBV20-1 and TRBJ2-2; weak D call: TRBD2 (6 bases). This CDR3 is built from 14 residues. CDR1 and CDR2 (germline): DFQATT, SNEGSKA (reference sequence). Trimming stripped 1 base from V and 6 bases from J, with 12 bases between. CDR3 region: CSARGRALSGELFF. CDR3 DNA: TGCAGTGCTAGAGGGAGGGCCTTGTCCGGGGAGCTGTTTTTT.

This chain links TRBV28 with TRBJ2-7, with D perhaps assigned TRBD1 or TRBD2 (5 bases each). CDR1 and CDR2 from the germline V gene are MDHEN and SYDVKM. This CDR3 has 14 residues. The ends were cut back, 7 bases at V and 3 bases at J, with 16 bases in the middle. This chain's CDR3 is CASKGTAAFYEQYV. CDR3 in DNA: TGTGCCAGCAAAGGGACGGCGGCGTTCTACGAGCAGTACGTC.

The sample holds a few counts of this clonotype. This chain connects TRBV7-9 to TRBJ2-3; D unresolved. This CDR3 region has 14 residues. V shed 3 bases and J shed 4 bases, with 11 bases lying between them. The V gene's germline CDR1 is SEHNR and CDR2 FQNEAQ (reference sequence). The CDR3 here is CASSFSLRPDTQYF. CDR3 nucleotide sequence: TGTGCCAGCAGCTTTTCCCTCCGTCCAGATACGCAGTATTTT.

V gene TRBV5-8 combines with J gene TRBJ2-1, with D tentatively TRBD2 (6 bases). CDR3 length: 16 amino acids. Trimming took 2 bases from V and 0 from J, leaving 12 bases between them. CDR1 is SGHTS, CDR2 YDEGEE, per germline. The CDR3 loop reads CASSFYSGLSYNEQFF. The CDR3 nucleotides read TGTGCCAGCAGCTTTTATAGCGGCCTCTCCTACAATGAGCAGTTCTTC.

This chain uses TRBV5-8 with TRBJ1-2, with a tentative D call TRBD1 (6 bases). The germline V gene has CDR1 SGHTS and CDR2 YDEGEE. Trimming removed 5 bases at V and 3 bases at J, with 17 bases between. CDR3 length: 15 amino acids. CDR3 in DNA: TGTGCCAGCAGTCGAGTCGGGGGCGCGGACTATGGCTACACCTTC. Its protein product is CASSRVGGADYGYTF.

The J gene is TRBJ1-1, the V gene TRBV18; D remains ambiguous. Trimming stripped 2 bases from V and 0 bases from J, with 4 bases between. Germline CDR1 KGHSH, CDR2 LQKENI. The CDR3 length is 13 residues. The DNA for the CDR3 is TGTGCCAGCTCACCATATTTGAACACTGAAGCTTTCTTT. Its translation: CASSPYLNTEAFF.

This clonotype was seen only a few times. The V call is TRBV20-1, the J call TRBJ2-3; 8 bases are shared with TRBD2. J lost 4 bases, V lost 6 bases, and 9 bases had no gene match. The CDR3 has 14 residues. In germline, CDR1 is DFQATT, CDR2 SNEGSKA (reference sequence). In DNA form, the CDR3 reads TGCAGTGCCCTCGGGGGGGAGGGGGCAGATACGCAGTATTTT. Its protein is CSALGGEGADTQYF.

This clonotype has a handful of counts. This chain uses TRBV12-3 or TRBV12-4 with TRBJ2-1, with D perhaps matching TRBD2 (5 bases). With 2 bases removed from V and 8 bases from J, the gap between germline ends came to 16 bases. The CDR3 consists of 15 residues. The CDR3 here is CASSLSLVGVDEQFF. The CDR3 region has the DNA TGTGCCAGCAGTTTATCCCTGGTGGGAGTCGATGAGCAGTTCTTC.

This clonotype occurred a few times. The rearrangement joins TRBV14 to TRBJ2-1, with no clear D. CDR1 SGHDN and CDR2 FVKESK come from the germline V gene. V lost 2 bases, J lost 4 bases, and 3 bases lay in between. This CDR3 contains 12 residues. CDR3 residues: CASSQWYNEQFF. The CDR3 bases are TGTGCCAGCAGCCAATGGTACAATGAGCAGTTCTTC.

The chain couples TRBV3-1 to TRBJ2-3; D assignment may be TRBD1 or TRBD2 (6 bases each). Germline loops: CDR1 LGHDT, CDR2 YNNKEL (reference sequence). CDR3 length: 15 amino acids. Trimming removed 4 bases from V and 2 bases from J, with 13 bases in between. DNA of the CDR3: TGTGCCAGCAGCCCCAGGGGACTGACCACAGATACGCAGTATTTT. Translated, it gives CASSPRGLTTDTQYF.

The gene calls are TRBV10-2 and TRBJ1-1; TRBD1 is a possible D gene (5 bases). Germline-derived CDR1 and CDR2 are WSHSY and SAAADI. This CDR3 is built from 12 residues. The V end lost 6 bases, the J end lost 5 bases, and 10 bases lay between the germline ends. Written as DNA, the CDR3 is TGCGCCAGCAGAGAGGGGTATACTGAAGCTTTCTTT. Translating gives CASREGYTEAFF.

CDR3 region: CASSLDPGTGNLYEQYF. CDR3 DNA sequence: TGCGCCAGCAGCTTGGACCCCGGGACAGGGAATTTGTACGAGCAGTACTTC. The chain has TRBV5-1 and TRBJ2-7; 9 bases match TRBD1. Germline loops: CDR1 SGHRS, CDR2 YFSETQ. CDR3 length: 17 amino acids. Trimming at V came to 0 bases and at J to 4 bases, leaving 11 bases not matched to a gene.

The chain combines TRBV7-3 with TRBJ2-1; 13 nucleotides align to TRBD2. The CDR3 covers 17 residues. V gave up 5 bases and J gave up 5 bases; unmatched junction bases: 9. Per the germline V gene, CDR1 is SGHTA and CDR2 is FQGTGA. The DNA for the CDR3 is TGTGCCAGCAGCCCCAAAGGTGGGACTAGCGGGAACAATGAGCAGTTCTTC. Protein product: CASSPKGGTSGNNEQFF.

The J gene is TRBJ1-5, the V gene TRBV6-1; tentatively, D is TRBD1 (5 bases). V lost 0 bases and J lost 4, with 7 bases in between. The CDR3 sequence is 14 residues long. In germline, CDR1 is MNHNS, CDR2 SASEGT. CDR3 loop: CASSEAGGNQPQHF. In DNA form, the CDR3 reads TGTGCCAGCAGTGAAGCGGGGGGGAATCAGCCCCAGCATTTT.

V and J are TRBV3-1 and TRBJ2-6; 8 nucleotides match TRBD1. Germline assignment: CDR1 LGHDT and CDR2 YNNKEL (reference sequence). The V segment lost 4 bases and the J segment 1 base; nucleotides outside the gene matches: 15. The CDR3 is 20 residues long. CDR3 DNA sequence: TGTGCCAGCAGCCCATGGGTGGTTGGGACAGGCTTATCTGGGGCCAACGTCCTGACTTTC. The encoded protein is CASSPWVVGTGLSGANVLTF.

This clonotype was seen more than once but under ten times. The genes are TRBV7-9 and TRBJ2-7; D uncertain. CDR3 length: 11 amino acids. The V gene's germline CDR1 is SEHNR and CDR2 FQNEAQ (reference sequence). V was cut by 6 bases and J by 5 bases, with 8 bases left in between. The CDR3 here is CASSDIDEQYF. The DNA for the CDR3 is TGTGCCAGCAGTGACATCGACGAGCAGTACTTC. Filled out from reference TRBV7-9 and TRBJ2-7, the complete variable domain reads DTGVSQNPRHKITKRGQNVTFRCDPISEHNRLYWYRQTLGQGPEFLTYFQNEAQLEKSRLLSDRFSAERPKGSFSTLEIQRTEQGDSAMYLCASSDIDEQYFGPGTRLTVT.

The chain joins TRBV6-2 or TRBV6-3 to TRBJ2-1; no clear D. CDR1 and CDR2 from the germline V gene are MNHEY and SVGEGT. Trimming left V 6 bases short and J 4 bases short, with 34 bases between. The CDR3 is 21 amino acids. The CDR3: CASRGRRSSTISDPPYNEQFF. For the CDR3, the DNA is TGTGCCAGCAGGGGCCGACGGAGCTCGACCATCTCCGATCCCCCATACAATGAGCAGTTCTTC.